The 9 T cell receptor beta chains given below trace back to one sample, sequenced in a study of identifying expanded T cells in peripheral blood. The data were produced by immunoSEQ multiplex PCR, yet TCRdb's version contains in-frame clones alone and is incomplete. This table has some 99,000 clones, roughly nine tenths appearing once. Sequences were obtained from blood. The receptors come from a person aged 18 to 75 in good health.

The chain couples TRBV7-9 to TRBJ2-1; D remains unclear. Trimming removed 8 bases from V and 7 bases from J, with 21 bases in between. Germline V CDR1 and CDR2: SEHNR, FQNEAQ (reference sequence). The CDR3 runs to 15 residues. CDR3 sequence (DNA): TGTGCCAGCGGCCCACCAGGACCCACCCCGAATGAGCAGTTCTTC. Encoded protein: CASGPPGPTPNEQFF.

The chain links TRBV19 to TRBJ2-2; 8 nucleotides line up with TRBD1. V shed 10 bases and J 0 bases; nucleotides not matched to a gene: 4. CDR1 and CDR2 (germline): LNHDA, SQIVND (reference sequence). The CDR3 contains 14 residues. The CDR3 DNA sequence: TGTGCCATTGAGGACAGGGCGAACACCGGGGAGCTGTTTTTT. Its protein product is CAIEDRANTGELFF.

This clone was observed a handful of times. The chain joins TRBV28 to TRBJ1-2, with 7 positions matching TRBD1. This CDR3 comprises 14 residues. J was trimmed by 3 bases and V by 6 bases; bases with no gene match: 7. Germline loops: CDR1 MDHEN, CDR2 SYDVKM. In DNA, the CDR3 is TGTGCCAGCAGGCCCGGGACAGCAGACTATGGCTACACCTTC. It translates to CASRPGTADYGYTF.

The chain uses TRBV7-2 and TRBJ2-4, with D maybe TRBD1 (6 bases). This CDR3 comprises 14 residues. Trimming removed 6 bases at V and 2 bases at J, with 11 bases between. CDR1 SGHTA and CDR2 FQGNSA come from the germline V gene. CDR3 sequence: CASRFTGSKNIQYF. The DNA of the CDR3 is TGTGCCAGCAGGTTTACAGGGTCCAAAAACATTCAGTACTTC.

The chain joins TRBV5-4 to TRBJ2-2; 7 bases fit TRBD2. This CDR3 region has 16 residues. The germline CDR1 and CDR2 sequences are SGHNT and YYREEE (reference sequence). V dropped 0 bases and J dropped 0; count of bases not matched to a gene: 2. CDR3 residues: CASSLGGLSNTGELFF. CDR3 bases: TGTGCCAGCAGCTTGGGGGGACTATCGAACACCGGGGAGCTGTTTTTT.

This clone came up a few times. The CDR3: CASSSLGGSYEQYF. The CDR3 bases are TGTGCCAGCAGTTCCCTGGGGGGATCCTACGAGCAGTACTTC. The gene calls are TRBV6-5 and TRBJ2-7; a weak D match, TRBD2 (6 bases). Trimming shortened V by 4 bases and J by 1 base, and 11 bases separated the two germline ends. From germline, CDR1 is MNHEY and CDR2 SVGAGI. This CDR3 is 14 amino acids long.

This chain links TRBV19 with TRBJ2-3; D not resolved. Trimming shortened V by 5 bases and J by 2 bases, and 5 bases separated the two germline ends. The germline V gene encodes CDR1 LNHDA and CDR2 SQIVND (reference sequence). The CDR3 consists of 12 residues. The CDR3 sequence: CASSSNTDTQYF. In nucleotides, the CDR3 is TGTGCCAGTAGTTCAAACACAGATACGCAGTATTTT.

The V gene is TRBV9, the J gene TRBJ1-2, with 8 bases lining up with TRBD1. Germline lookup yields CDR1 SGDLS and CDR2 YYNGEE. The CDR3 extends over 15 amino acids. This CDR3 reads CDSSESGQVVHGYTF. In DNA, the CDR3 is TGTGACAGTTCAGAGTCGGGACAGGTCGTTCATGGCTACACCTTC.

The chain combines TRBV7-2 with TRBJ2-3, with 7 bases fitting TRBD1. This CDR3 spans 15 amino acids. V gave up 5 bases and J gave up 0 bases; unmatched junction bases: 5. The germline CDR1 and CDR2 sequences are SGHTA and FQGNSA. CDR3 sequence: CASSLRDRSTDTQYF. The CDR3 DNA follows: TGTGCCAGCAGCCTTAGGGACAGAAGCACAGATACGCAGTATTTT.